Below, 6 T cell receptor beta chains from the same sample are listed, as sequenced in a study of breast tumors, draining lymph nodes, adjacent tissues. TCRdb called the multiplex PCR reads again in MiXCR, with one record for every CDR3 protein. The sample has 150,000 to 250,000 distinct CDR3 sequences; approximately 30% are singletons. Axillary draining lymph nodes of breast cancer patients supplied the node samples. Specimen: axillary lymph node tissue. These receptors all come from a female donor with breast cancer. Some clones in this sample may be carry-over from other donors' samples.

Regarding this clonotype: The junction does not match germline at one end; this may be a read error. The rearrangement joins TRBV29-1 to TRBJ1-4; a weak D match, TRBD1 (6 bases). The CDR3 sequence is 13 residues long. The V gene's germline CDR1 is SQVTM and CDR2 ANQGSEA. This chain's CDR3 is CSIGGGQVEKLFF. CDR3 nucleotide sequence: TGCAGCATTGGCGGGGGGCAGGTCGAAAAGCTGTTTTTT.

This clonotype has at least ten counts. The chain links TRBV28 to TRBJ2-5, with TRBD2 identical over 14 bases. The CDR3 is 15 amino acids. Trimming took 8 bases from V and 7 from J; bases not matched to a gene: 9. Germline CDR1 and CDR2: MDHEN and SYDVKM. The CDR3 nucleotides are TGTGCCAGCCAACTCGGGACTAGCGGGAGTGGGACCCAGTACTTC. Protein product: CASQLGTSGSGTQYF.

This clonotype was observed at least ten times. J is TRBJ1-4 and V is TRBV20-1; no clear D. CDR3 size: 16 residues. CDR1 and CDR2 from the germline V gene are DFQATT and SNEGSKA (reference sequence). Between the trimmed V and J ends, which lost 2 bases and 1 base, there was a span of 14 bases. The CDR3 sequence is CSARQGREVTNEKLFF. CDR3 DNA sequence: TGCAGTGCTAGACAAGGGCGCGAAGTAACTAATGAAAAACTGTTTTTT.

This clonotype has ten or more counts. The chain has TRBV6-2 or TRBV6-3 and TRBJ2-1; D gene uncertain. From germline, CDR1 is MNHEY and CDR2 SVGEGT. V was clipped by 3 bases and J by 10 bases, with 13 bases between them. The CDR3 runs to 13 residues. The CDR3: CASSYVPRPEQFF. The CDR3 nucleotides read TGTGCCAGCAGTTATGTTCCCAGACCAGAGCAGTTCTTC.

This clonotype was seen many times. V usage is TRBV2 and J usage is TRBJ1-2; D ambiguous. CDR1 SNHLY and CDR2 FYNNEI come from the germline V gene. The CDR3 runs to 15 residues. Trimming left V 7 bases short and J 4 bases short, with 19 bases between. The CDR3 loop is CASKETTLEGYGYTF. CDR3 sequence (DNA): TGTGCCAGCAAGGAGACCACCCTAGAAGGCTATGGCTACACCTTC. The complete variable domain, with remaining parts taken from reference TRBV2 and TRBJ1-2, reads EPEVTQTPSHQVTQMGQEVILRCVPISNHLYFYWYRQILGQKVEFLVSFYNNEISEKSEIFDDQFSVERPDGSNFTLKIRSTKLEDSAMYFCASKETTLEGYGYTFGSGTRLTVV.

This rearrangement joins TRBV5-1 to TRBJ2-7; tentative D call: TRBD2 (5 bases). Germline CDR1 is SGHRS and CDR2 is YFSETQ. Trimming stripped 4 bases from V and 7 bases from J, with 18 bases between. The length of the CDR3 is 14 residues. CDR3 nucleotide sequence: TGCGCCAGCAGCAACGAAGCAACTAGTTGGGAGCAGTACTTC. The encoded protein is CASSNEATSWEQYF.